This TCR delta chain was captured in a study of gamma-delta chains in newborns, infants, children. Study at large: Microbial exposure reportedly drives polyclonal innate γδ T cell expansion after birth.

This clone was seen only a few times. The protein recorded in TCRdb matches a much larger clone and deviates from this DNA's translation at residue 14, suggesting a read error; the protein here is obtained by translating the DNA. TCRdb called clones from the reads again using CATT. The table records about 8,500 delta-chain clones, 3% to 4% of them present only once. The CDR3 is 16 amino acids. Germline V gene sequence: CDR1 GEAIGNYY, CDR2 EKD. The gene calls are TRDV2 and TRDJ1; 9 positions agree with TRDD3. Sequencing was performed on blood. This receptor was taken from a child who was a newborn, infant or young child, either healthy, febrile or measles-vaccinated (not recorded which). CDR3 region: CACDIWGYAGTDKFIF. CDR3 nucleotides: TGTGCCTGTGACATATGGGGATACGCTGGGACCGATAAATTCATCTTT.